This T cell receptor (beta chain) emerged from a study of T-cell memory formation after mild COVID-19. Study results and caveats: The main location of contracting CD4+ clones was CM and EM, and that of contracting CD8+ clones was EMRA. Day 37-peaking second-wave clones had unconfirmed SARS-CoV-2 specificity. Cross-reactive memory apparently joined, as some responding clones appeared in pre-infection memory.

Trimming at V came to 0 bases and at J to 1 base, leaving 9 bases not matched to a gene. Germline values: CDR1 LGHNT, CDR2 FRNRAP. The CDR3 is 17 residues long. 5'RACE with constant-segment primers built TCRalpha and TCRbeta cDNA libraries with UMIs. TCRdb independently ran MiXCR on the 5' RACE reads; one entry per CDR3 protein. The data contain about 270,000 distinct CDR3 sequences, 15% to 20% of them singletons. As for this clonotype: The antigen remains unidentified.

This chain joins TRBV12-5 and TRBJ2-7, with 7 bases lining up with TRBD1. Material: PBMCs or a T cell subset sorted from them (not recorded which). This TCR came from a man younger than 30 who had mild COVID-19 (a few samples of this study predate the infection). Cell type and time point are not known. The CDR3 loop reads CASGLVTGRGSSYEQYF. The CDR3 DNA is TGTGCTAGTGGTTTGGTAACCGGCAGGGGGTCATCCTACGAGCAGTACTTC.